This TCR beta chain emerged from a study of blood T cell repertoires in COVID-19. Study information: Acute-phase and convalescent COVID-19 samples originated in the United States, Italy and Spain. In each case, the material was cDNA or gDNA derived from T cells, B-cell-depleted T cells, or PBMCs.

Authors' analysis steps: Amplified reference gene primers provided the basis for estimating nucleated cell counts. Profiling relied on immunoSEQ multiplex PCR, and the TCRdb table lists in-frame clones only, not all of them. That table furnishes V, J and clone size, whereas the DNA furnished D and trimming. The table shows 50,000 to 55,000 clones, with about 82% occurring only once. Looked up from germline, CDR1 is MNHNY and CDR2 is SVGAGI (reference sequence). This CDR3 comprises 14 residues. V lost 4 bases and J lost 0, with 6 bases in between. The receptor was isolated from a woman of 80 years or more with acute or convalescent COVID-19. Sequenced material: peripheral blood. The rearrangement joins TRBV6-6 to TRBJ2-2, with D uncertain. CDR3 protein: CASSFATNTGELFF. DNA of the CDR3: TGTGCCAGCAGTTTCGCGACGAACACCGGGGAGCTGTTTTTT.